A single T cell receptor (beta chain) is shown here with its context. This sample was taken from a study of cytomegalovirus exposure and HLA in healthy donors. The length of the CDR3 is 11 residues. In germline, CDR1 is DFQATT, CDR2 SNEGSKA (reference sequence). The primer mix had 60 Vbeta and 13 Jbeta primers. Libraries were prepared by immunoSEQ multiplex PCR; TCRdb keeps only in-frame clonotypes and omits some of them. The sample comprises about 180,000 clones, 65% to 85% of which are singletons, and 2.4% rests with the top ten. Specimen: PBMCs. This sequence joins TRBV20-1 and TRBJ2-7; TRBD1 aligns across 9 bases. This receptor was identified in a male donor in good health and CMV-seronegative. CDR3 coding DNA: TGCGAGGGACAGGGCTCCTACGAGCAGTACTTC. The encoded protein is CEGQGSYEQYF.